The clone carrying this TCR beta chain is labeled as medium-sized. Its target is unknown. As to time point: sample taken at primary tumor resection. The sequenced material consisted of unsorted whole RNA from tumor, nontumor lung or frozen PBMC. Patients with untreated early-stage non-small cell lung cancer, numbering some 72, were the donors. TCRdb independently ran MiXCR on the 5' RACE reads; one entry per CDR3 protein. Of roughly 12,000 distinct CDR3 sequences in the sample, 14% were seen once. The source of the sample is a study of spatial heterogeneity in lung cancer. Study in general: Sequences of the beta chain were consistently detected in greater numbers than alpha-chain sequences.

Study-wide results and caveats: Blood carried ubiquitous expanded tumor TCRs more at resection than follow-up.

The receptor comes from a female donor with early-stage non-small cell lung cancer. The sequenced sample was PBMCs, obtained at surgery.

The CDR3, as DNA: TGTGCCAGCAGCCCGGGGACAGGGGGCTATGAAAAACTGTTTTTT. Encoded protein: CASSPGTGGYEKLFF. This chain joins TRBV12-3 or TRBV12-4 and TRBJ1-4, with 12 positions matching TRBD1. The CDR3 spans 15 residues. Trimming cost V 6 bases and J 6 bases; bases outside gene matches: 5.